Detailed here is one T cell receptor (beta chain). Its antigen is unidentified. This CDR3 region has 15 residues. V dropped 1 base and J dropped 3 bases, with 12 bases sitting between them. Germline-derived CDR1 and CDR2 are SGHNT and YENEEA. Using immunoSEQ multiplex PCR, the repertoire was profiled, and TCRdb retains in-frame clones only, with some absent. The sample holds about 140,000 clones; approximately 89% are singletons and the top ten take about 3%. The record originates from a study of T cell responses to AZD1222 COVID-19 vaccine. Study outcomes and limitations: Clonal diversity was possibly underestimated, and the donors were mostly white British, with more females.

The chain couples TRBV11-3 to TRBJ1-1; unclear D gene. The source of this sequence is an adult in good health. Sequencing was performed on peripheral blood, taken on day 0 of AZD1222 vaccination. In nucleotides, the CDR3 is TGTGCCAGCAGCTTAGGCCTAGGGTTGCACACTGAAGCTTTCTTT. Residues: CASSLGLGLHTEAFF.